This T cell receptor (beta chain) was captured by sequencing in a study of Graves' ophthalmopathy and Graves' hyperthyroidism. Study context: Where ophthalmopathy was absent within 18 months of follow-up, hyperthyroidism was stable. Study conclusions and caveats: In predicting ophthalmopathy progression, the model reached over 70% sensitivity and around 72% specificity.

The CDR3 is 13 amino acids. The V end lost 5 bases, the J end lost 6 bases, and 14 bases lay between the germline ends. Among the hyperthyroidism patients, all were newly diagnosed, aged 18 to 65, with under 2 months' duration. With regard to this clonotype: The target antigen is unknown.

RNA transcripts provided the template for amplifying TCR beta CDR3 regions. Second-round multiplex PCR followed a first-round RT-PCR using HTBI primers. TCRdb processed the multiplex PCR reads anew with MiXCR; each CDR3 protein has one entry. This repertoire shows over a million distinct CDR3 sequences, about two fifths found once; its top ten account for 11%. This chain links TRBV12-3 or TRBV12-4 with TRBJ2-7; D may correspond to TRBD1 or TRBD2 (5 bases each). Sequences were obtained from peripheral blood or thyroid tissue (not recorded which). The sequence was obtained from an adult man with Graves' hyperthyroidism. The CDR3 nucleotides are TGTGCCAGCAGTCGGGGCCGTGTTGCCGAGCAGTACTTC. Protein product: CASSRGRVAEQYF.